This T cell receptor beta chain was found in a study of OX40 agonist ivuxolimab in advanced cancers. Study-level background: Melanoma, hepatocellular carcinoma, head and neck or renal cell cancer occurred in dose-escalation patients. The study's findings and limits: On average, CD8+ T cells showed a greater number of expanded clones than CD4+.

Turning to this clone: Its antigen is not identified.

Any history of autoimmune disease or systemic immunosuppression disqualified patients. Sequencing used immunoSEQ multiplex PCR; TCRdb keeps in-frame clones, though not all of them. The sample gives under 50,000 clones, 75% to 80% of which show up once; 7.9% is in the top ten. V dropped 3 bases and J dropped 9; count of bases not matched to a gene: 4. Germline V gene lookup returns CDR1 LNHDA and CDR2 SQIVND (reference sequence). The CDR3 has 13 residues. Here the sequenced sample was CD4+ or CD8+ T cells sorted from blood, taken in a trial of the OX40 agonist ivuxolimab. The chain is built from TRBV19 and TRBJ2-1, with TRBD2 matching over 8 bases. This TCR derives from an adult with an advanced solid tumor such as melanoma, head and neck, liver or kidney cancer. The chain's CDR3 is CASSMLREGEQFF. The CDR3 DNA is TGTGCCAGTAGTATGTTACGGGAGGGTGAGCAGTTCTTC.